The next 20 T cell receptor beta chains were all read from a single sample in a study of identical twins. A single record per CDR3 protein comes from TCRdb applying MiXCR to the 5' RACE reads. Seen here are some 320,000 distinct CDR3 sequences, 9% to 15% observed once, and the top ten hold 7.2%. These data also formed part of another study, on yellow fever vaccine responses in identical twins.

Material for sequencing was CD8+ T cells sorted from blood. These receptors came from a young woman in good health.

The sample holds many counts of this clonotype. The J gene is TRBJ2-7, the V gene TRBV28; D not resolved. The CDR3 runs 13 residues. Germline V gene lookup returns CDR1 MDHEN and CDR2 SYDVKM. Trimming left V 7 bases short and J 3 bases short, with 13 bases between. The CDR3 loop reads CASTPTPGYEQYF. CDR3 nucleotides: TGTGCCAGCACCCCCACCCCGGGCTACGAGCAGTACTTC.

This clonotype came up a few times. The V call is TRBV28, the J call TRBJ2-1; D is possibly TRBD2 (6 bases). Germline assignment: CDR1 MDHEN and CDR2 SYDVKM. Trimming took off 8 bases at V and 9 bases at J, with 17 bases between the two ends. The CDR3 has 13 residues. CDR3 nucleotides: TGTGCCAGCCGAGTAGCGGATGGAAGTGAGCAGTTCTTC. It is translated as CASRVADGSEQFF.

The rearrangement links TRBV6-2 or TRBV6-3 to TRBJ2-1; 8 bases map to TRBD2. The germline CDR1 and CDR2 sequences are MNHEY and SVGEGT. The CDR3 runs 17 residues. Trimming at V came to 2 bases and at J to 8 bases, leaving 14 bases not matched to a gene. The CDR3 DNA is TGTGCCAGCAGTTACGAAATAGCGGGGTTCGTGGGTTATGAGCAGTTCTTC. Amino acids: CASSYEIAGFVGYEQFF.

Ten or more counts support this clonotype. The chain links TRBV12-3 or TRBV12-4 to TRBJ1-5; 8 nucleotides match TRBD1. Unmatched junction bases numbered 2, after V lost 5 bases and J lost 5 bases. CDR3 length: 13 residues. The CDR3 DNA follows: TGTGCCAGCAGTGACAGGGGTCATCAGCCCCAGCATTTT. Amino acid sequence: CASSDRGHQPQHF.

This clonotype has only a few counts. This sequence joins TRBV28 and TRBJ2-6; D unresolved. Trimming shortened V by 7 bases and J by 2 bases, and 6 bases separated the two germline ends. Germline-derived CDR1 and CDR2 are MDHEN and SYDVKM. The CDR3 runs to 13 residues. The DNA for the CDR3 is TGTGCCAGCACTGGGGCTGGGGCCAACGTCCTGACTTTC. Its translation: CASTGAGANVLTF. Full variable domain (remainder filled in from reference TRBV28 and TRBJ2-6): DVKVTQSSRYLVKRTGEKVFLECVQDMDHENMFWYRQDPGLGLRLIYFSYDVKMKEKGDIPEGYSVSREKKERFSLILESASTNQTSMYLCASTGAGANVLTFGAGSRLTVL.

This clonotype was seen a handful of times. The chain recombines TRBV7-9 with TRBJ1-2; D is undetermined. Germline lookup yields CDR1 SEHNR and CDR2 FQNEAQ (reference sequence). V was cut by 0 bases and J by 5 bases, with 4 bases left in between. The CDR3 sequence is 12 residues long. CDR3 in amino acids: CASSLAEYGYTF. DNA of the CDR3: TGTGCCAGCAGCTTAGCCGAGTATGGCTACACCTTC.

The gene calls are TRBV4-1 and TRBJ2-7; TRBD1 agrees at 8 bases. The CDR3 spans 15 residues. V lost 3 bases and J lost 4; bases outside the gene matches: 8. Germline V gene sequence: CDR1 MGHRA, CDR2 YSYEKL. The CDR3 protein is CASSQARTGKYEQYF. In DNA, the CDR3 is TGCGCCAGCAGCCAGGCGAGGACAGGGAAGTACGAGCAGTACTTC.

This clonotype was picked up a small number of times. CDR3 sequence (DNA): TGTGCCAGCAGTTACTCTGCGGGATGGGAACCCCTCCACTTT. This encodes CASSYSAGWEPLHF. This chain joins TRBV6-5 and TRBJ1-6, with no clear D. This CDR3 region has 14 residues. The V end lost 0 bases, the J end lost 12 bases, and 12 bases lay between the germline ends. In germline, CDR1 is MNHEY, CDR2 SVGAGI.

This clonotype was picked up one time. The chain couples TRBV28 to TRBJ2-7; 11 bases agree with TRBD1. There are 14 residues in the CDR3. V gave up 6 bases and J gave up 3 bases; unmatched junction bases: 4. In germline, CDR1 is MDHEN, CDR2 SYDVKM. As DNA, the CDR3 is TGTGCCAGCAGCTGGGGGACAGGGGGCTACGAGCAGTACGTC. Protein product: CASSWGTGGYEQYV.

This clonotype was counted a few times. CDR3 coding DNA: TGTGTCCTGCCTTCGCGACTATACGGGGGGGAGCTGTTTTTT. This sequence encodes CVLPSRLYGGELFF. The chain recombines TRBV7-9 with TRBJ2-2, with D possibly TRBD2 on 5 matching bases. The CDR3 spans 14 residues. CDR1 is SEHNR, CDR2 FQNEAQ, per germline (reference sequence).

A few counts support this clonotype. This sequence joins TRBV12-3 or TRBV12-4 and TRBJ2-5, with 10 bases lining up with TRBD2. The CDR3 extends over 15 amino acids. V lost 4 bases, J lost 1 base, and 3 bases stayed unmatched. This chain's CDR3 is CASSSERGGQETQYF. The CDR3 DNA reads as TGTGCCAGCAGTTCGGAGCGGGGGGGCCAAGAGACCCAGTACTTC.

The CDR3 DNA is TGTGCCAGCAGCGTCGGGACAGGGGGCTTTCGACTGTTTTTT. This gives the protein CASSVGTGGFRLFF. The chain uses TRBV5-5 and TRBJ1-4, with TRBD1 identical over 12 bases. V shed 4 bases and J 13 bases; nucleotides not matched to a gene: 8. The V gene's germline CDR1 is SGHKS and CDR2 YYEKEE (reference sequence). The CDR3 spans 14 residues.

This clonotype was found many times. The chain couples TRBV5-8 to TRBJ1-2; TRBD1 is a possible D gene (5 bases). Germline V gene sequence: CDR1 SGHTS, CDR2 YDEGEE. The CDR3 is 14 amino acids. V was shortened by 7 bases and J by 6 bases, with 19 bases between the two germline ends. As DNA, the CDR3 is TGTGCCAGCCCCCTCCCTTTGGGGGGGGATGGCTACACCTTC. Its translation: CASPLPLGGDGYTF. Complete variable domain (other parts from reference TRBV5-8 and TRBJ1-2): EAGVTQSPTHLIKTRGQQATLRCSPISGHTSVYWYQQALGLGLQFLLWYDEGEERNRGNFPPRFSGRQFPNYSSELNVNALELEDSALYLCASPLPLGGDGYTFGSGTRLTVV.

The chain employs TRBV6-1 and TRBJ2-1, with a possible D match to TRBD2 (5 bases). With 6 bases removed from V and 8 bases from J, the gap between germline ends came to 11 bases. CDR1 MNHNS and CDR2 SASEGT come from the germline V gene. This CDR3 is 12 amino acids long. The CDR3 region is CASSWTGDEQFF. The CDR3 DNA reads as TGTGCCAGCAGCTGGACTGGCGATGAGCAGTTCTTC.

The V call is TRBV27, the J call TRBJ1-2; 7 bases agree with TRBD1. Germline V gives CDR1 MNHEY, CDR2 SMNVEV (reference sequence). The junction had 4 bases not matched to a gene; V was cut back by 6 bases and J by 6 bases. This CDR3 has 12 residues. CDR3 bases: TGTGCCAGCAGAGGGGGCGCTGATGGCTACACCTTC. It specifies CASRGGADGYTF.

The DNA of the CDR3 is TGTGCCAGTAGCGATCCCCGGGACGAGCAGTACTTC. It yields the protein CASSDPRDEQYF. The chain is built from TRBV19 and TRBJ2-7, with unresolved D. The CDR3 contains 12 residues. The ends were cut back, 6 bases at V and 5 bases at J, with 11 bases in the middle. Germline V gene lookup returns CDR1 LNHDA and CDR2 SQIVND (reference sequence).

V and J are TRBV7-9 and TRBJ2-1, with D perhaps TRBD2 (5 bases). Trimming took 6 bases from V and 4 from J, leaving 13 bases between them. Looked up from germline, CDR1 is SEHNR and CDR2 is FQNEAQ (reference sequence). CDR3 length equals 14 residues. CDR3 nucleotides: TGTGCCAGCAGAACAACCGGACTGTACAATGAGCAGTTCTTC. Residues: CASRTTGLYNEQFF.

This clonotype has more than one count but fewer than ten. This chain links TRBV28 with TRBJ2-1, with 9 bases lining up with TRBD2. The J segment lost 5 bases and the V segment lost 10 bases, leaving 18 bases of the junction unmatched. In germline, CDR1 is MDHEN, CDR2 SYDVKM. This CDR3 has 17 residues. CDR3 sequence: CATPGPGGGRADNEQFF. As DNA, the CDR3 is TGTGCCACCCCAGGACCCGGCGGCGGGAGGGCCGACAATGAGCAGTTCTTC.

The chain carries TRBV4-1 and TRBJ2-7; D perhaps matches TRBD2 (6 bases). CDR1 and CDR2 (germline): MGHRA, YSYEKL. The V and J ends lost 0 bases and 3 bases respectively, with 18 bases between them. The CDR3 covers 17 residues. The CDR3 region has the DNA TGCGCCAGCAGCCAAGATCTGATTAGCGGAGGGTTCTACGAGCAGTACTTC. It codes for CASSQDLISGGFYEQYF.

This clonotype was detected a few times. This chain links TRBV12-3 or TRBV12-4 with TRBJ2-1; possible D gene TRBD1, 5 bases. This CDR3 has 15 amino acids. V lost 4 bases, J lost 0 bases, and 10 bases lay in between. This chain's CDR3 is CASSSDSRSYNEQFF. DNA of the CDR3: TGTGCCAGCAGTTCCGACAGCCGCTCCTACAATGAGCAGTTCTTC.